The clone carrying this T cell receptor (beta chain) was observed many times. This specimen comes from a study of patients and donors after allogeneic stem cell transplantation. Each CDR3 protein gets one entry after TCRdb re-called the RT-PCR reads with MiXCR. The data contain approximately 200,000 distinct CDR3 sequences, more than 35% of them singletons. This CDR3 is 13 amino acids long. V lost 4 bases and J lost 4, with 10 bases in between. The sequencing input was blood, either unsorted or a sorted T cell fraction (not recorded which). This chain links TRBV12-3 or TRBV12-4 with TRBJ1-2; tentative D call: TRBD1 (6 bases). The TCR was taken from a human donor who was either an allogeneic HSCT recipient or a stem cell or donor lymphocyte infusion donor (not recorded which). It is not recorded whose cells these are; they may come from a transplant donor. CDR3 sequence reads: CASSSTGVYGYTF. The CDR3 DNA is TGTGCCAGCAGTTCGACAGGAGTCTATGGCTACACCTTC.